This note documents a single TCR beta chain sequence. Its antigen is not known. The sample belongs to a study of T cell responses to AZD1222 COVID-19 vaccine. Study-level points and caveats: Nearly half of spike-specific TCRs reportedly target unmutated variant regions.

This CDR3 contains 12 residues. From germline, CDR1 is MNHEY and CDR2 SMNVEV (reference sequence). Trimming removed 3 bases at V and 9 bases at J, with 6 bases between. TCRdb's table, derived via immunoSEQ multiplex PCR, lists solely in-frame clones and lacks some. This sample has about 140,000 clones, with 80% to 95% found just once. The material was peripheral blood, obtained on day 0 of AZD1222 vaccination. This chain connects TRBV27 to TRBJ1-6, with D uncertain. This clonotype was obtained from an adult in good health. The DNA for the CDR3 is TGTGCCAGCAGTTTGAATGGTTCACCCCTCCACTTT. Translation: CASSLNGSPLHF.